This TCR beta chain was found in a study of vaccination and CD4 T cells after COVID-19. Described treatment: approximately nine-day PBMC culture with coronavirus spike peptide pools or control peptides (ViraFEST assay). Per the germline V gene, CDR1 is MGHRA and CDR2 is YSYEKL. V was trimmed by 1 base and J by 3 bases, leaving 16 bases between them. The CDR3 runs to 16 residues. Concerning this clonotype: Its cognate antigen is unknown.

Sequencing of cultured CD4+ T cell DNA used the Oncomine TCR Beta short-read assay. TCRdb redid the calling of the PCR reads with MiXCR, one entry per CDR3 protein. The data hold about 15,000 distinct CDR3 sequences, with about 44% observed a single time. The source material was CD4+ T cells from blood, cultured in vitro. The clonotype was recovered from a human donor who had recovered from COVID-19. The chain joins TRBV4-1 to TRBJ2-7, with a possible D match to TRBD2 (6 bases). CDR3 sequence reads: CASSQATPPGGYEQYF. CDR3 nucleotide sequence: TGCGCCAGCAGCCAAGCCACCCCACCCGGGGGCTACGAGCAGTACTTC.